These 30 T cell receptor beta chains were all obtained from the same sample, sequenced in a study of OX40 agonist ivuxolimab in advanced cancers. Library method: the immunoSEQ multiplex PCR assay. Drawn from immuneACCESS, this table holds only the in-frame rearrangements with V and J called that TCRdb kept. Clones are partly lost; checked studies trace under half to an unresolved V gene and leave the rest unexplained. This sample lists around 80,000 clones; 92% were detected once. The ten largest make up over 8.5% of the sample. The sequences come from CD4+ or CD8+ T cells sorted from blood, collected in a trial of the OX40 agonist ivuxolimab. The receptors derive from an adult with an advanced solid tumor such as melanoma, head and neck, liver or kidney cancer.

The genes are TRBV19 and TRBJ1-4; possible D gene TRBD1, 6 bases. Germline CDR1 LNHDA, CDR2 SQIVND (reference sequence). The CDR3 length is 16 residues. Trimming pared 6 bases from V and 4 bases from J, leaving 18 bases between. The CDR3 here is CASSLFPDRFNEKLFF. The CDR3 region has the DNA TGTGCCAGTAGCCTATTCCCTGACAGGTTTAATGAAAAACTGTTTTTT.

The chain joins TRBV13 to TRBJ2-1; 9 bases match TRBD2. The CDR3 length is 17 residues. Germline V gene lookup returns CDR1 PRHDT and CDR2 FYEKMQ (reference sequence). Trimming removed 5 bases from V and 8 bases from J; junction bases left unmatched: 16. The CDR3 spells CASSPPRTSVLYHEQFF. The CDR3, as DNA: TGTGCCAGCAGCCCTCCTAGGACTAGCGTTCTATATCATGAGCAGTTCTTC.

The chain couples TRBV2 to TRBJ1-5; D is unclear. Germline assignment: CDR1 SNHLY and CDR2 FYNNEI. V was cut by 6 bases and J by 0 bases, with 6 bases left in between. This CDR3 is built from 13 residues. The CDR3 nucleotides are TGTGCCAGCAGGGCTTATAGCAATCAGCCCCAGCATTTT. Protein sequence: CASRAYSNQPQHF.

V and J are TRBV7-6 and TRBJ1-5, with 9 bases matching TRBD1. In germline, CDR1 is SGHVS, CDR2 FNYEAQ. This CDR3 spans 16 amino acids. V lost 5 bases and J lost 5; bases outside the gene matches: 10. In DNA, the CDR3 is TGTGCCAGCAGCGCAACACAAGGACAGGGGTATCAGCCCCAGCATTTT. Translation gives CASSATQGQGYQPQHF.

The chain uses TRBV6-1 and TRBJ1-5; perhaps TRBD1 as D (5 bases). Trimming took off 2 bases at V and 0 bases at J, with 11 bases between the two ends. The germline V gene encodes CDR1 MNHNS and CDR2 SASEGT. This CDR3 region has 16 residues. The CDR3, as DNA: TGTGCCAGCAGTGAAAAGCAGGGTTATAGCAATCAGCCCCAGCATTTT. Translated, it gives CASSEKQGYSNQPQHF.

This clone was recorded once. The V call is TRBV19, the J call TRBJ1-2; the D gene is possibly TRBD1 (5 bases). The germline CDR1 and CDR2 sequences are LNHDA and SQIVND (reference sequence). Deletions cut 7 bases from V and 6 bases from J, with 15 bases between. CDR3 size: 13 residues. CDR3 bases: TGTGCCAGTAATCACGGGGCGGGGAATGGCTACACCTTC. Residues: CASNHGAGNGYTF.

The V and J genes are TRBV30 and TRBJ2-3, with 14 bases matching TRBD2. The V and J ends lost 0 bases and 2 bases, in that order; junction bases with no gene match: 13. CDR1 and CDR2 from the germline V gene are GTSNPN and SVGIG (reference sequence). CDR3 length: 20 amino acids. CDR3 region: CAWSVTMGTSGGLVTDTQYF. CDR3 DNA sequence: TGTGCCTGGAGTGTAACAATGGGGACTAGCGGGGGACTTGTCACAGATACGCAGTATTTT.

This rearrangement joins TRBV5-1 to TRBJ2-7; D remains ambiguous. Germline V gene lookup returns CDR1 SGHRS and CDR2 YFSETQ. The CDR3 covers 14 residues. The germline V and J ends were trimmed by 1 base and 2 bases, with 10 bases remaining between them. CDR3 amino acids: CASSLIPGAYEQYF. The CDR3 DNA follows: TGCGCCAGCAGCTTGATTCCAGGCGCCTACGAGCAGTACTTC.

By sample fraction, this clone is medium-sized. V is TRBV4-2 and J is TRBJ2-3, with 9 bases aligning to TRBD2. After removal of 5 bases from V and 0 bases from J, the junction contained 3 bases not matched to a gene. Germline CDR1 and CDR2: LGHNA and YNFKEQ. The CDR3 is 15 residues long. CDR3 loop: CASSVAGVSTDTQYF. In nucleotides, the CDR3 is TGTGCCAGCAGCGTAGCGGGGGTAAGCACAGATACGCAGTATTTT.

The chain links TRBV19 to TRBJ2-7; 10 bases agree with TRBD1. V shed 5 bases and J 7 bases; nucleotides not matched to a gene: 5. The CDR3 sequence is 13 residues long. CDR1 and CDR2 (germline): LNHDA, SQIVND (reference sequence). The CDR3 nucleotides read TGTGCCAGTAGTCTATGGGGACAGGGGGAGCAGTACTTC. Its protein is CASSLWGQGEQYF.

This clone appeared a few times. Here the CDR3 DNA reads TGTGCCAGCAGTTACGGGGGGCACACTGAAGCTTTCTTT. It yields the protein CASSYGGHTEAFF. The chain joins TRBV6-5 to TRBJ1-1; possible D gene TRBD1, 6 bases. Germline CDR1 and CDR2: MNHEY and SVGAGI. This CDR3 is 13 amino acids long. Trimming removed 2 bases at V and 3 bases at J, with 7 bases between.

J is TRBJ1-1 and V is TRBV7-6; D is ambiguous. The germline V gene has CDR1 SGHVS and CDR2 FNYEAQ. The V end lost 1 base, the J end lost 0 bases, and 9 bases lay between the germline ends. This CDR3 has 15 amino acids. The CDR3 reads CASSLEPGLNTEAFF. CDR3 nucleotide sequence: TGTGCCAGCAGCTTAGAGCCGGGGTTGAACACTGAAGCTTTCTTT.

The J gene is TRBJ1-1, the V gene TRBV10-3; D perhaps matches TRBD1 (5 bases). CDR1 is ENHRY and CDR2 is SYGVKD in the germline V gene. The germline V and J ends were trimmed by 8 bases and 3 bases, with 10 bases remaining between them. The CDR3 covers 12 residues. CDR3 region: CAIWGGDTEAFF. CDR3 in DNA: TGTGCCATCTGGGGGGGAGACACTGAAGCTTTCTTT.

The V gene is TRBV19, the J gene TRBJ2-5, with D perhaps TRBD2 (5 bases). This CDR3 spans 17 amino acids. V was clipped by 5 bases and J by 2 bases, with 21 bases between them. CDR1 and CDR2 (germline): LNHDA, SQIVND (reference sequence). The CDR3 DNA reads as TGTGCCAGTAGTCCACAAATAGCGCGAGGCTATCAAGAGACCCAGTACTTC. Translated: CASSPQIARGYQETQYF.

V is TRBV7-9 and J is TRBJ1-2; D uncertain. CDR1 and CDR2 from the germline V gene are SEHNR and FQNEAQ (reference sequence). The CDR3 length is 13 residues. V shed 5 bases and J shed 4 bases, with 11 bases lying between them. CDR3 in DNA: TGTGCCAGCAGCCTCGCGGACGTCTATGGCTACACCTTC. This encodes CASSLADVYGYTF.

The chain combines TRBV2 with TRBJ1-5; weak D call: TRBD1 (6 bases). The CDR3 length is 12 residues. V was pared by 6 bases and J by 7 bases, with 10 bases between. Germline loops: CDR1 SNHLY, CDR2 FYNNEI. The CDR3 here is CASRPGGQPQHF. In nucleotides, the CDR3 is TGTGCCAGCAGGCCGGGGGGCCAGCCCCAGCATTTT.

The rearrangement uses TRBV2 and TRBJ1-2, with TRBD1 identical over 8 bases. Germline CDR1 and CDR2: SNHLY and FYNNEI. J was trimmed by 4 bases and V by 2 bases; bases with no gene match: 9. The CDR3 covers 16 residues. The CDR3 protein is CASSESRTGPTYGYTF. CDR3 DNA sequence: TGTGCCAGCAGTGAATCTCGGACAGGGCCCACCTATGGCTACACCTTC.

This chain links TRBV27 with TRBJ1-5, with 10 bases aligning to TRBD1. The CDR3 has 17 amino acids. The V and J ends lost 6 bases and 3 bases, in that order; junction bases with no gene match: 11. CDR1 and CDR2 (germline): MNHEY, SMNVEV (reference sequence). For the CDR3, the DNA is TGTGCCAGCAGCCTTATTCCGGGACAGGGGTCCAATCAGCCCCAGCATTTT. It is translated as CASSLIPGQGSNQPQHF.

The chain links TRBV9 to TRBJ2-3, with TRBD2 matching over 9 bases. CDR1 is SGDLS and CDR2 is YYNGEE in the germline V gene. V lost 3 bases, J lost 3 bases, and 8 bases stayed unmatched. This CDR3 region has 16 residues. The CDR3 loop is CASSESGGGGTDTQYF. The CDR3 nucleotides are TGTGCCAGCAGCGAAAGTGGCGGGGGGGGGACAGATACGCAGTATTTT.

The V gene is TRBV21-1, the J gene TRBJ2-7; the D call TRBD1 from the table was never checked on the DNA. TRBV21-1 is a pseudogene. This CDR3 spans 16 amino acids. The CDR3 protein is CASSKAPRQGAGEQYF. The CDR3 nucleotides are TGTGCCAGCAGCAAAGCTCCTAGACAGGGGGCTGGTGAGCAGTACTTC.

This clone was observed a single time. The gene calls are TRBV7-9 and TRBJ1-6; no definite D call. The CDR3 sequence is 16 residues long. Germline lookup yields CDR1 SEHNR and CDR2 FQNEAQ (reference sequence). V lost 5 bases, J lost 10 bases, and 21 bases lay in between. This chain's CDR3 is CASSPGAVGRASPLHF. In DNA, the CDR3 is TGTGCCAGCAGCCCAGGAGCTGTGGGTAGAGCATCACCCCTCCACTTT.

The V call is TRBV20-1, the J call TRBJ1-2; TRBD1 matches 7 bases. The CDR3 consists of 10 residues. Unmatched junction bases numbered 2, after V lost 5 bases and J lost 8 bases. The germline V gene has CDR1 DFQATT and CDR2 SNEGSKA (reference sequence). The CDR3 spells CSAPDRGYTF. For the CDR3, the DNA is TGCAGTGCTCCGGACAGGGGCTACACCTTC.

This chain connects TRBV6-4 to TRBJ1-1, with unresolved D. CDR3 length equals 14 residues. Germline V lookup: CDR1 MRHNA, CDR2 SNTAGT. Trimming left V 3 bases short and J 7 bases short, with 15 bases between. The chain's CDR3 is CASSECRSIDEAFF. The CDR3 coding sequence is TGTGCCAGCAGTGAGTGCAGGTCAATTGATGAAGCTTTCTTT.

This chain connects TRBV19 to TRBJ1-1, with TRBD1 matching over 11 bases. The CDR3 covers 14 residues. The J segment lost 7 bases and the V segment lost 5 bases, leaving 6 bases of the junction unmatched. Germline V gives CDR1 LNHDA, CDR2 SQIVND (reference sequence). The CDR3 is CASSLGQGASEAFF. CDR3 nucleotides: TGTGCCAGTAGTCTCGGACAGGGGGCGAGTGAAGCTTTCTTT.

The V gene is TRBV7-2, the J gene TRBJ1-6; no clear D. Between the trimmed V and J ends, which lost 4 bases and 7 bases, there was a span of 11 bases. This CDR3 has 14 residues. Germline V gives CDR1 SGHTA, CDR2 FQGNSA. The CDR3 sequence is CASSSIAENSPLHF. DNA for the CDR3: TGTGCCAGCAGCTCCATTGCTGAGAATTCACCCCTCCACTTT.

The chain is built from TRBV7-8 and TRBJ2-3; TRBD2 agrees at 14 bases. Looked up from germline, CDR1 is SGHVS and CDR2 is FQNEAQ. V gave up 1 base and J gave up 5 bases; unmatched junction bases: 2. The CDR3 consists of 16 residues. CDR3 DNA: TGTGCCAGCAGCTTAGGAGGACTAGCGGGGGGAGATACGCAGTATTTT. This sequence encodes CASSLGGLAGGDTQYF.

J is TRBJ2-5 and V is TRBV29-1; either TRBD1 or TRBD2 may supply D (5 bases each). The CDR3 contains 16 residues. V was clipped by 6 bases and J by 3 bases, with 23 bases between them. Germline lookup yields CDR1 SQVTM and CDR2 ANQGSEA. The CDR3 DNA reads TGCAGCGTCCCCCCCTGGGGGTTGCAGAGTAAAGAGACCCAGTACTTC. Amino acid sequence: CSVPPWGLQSKETQYF.

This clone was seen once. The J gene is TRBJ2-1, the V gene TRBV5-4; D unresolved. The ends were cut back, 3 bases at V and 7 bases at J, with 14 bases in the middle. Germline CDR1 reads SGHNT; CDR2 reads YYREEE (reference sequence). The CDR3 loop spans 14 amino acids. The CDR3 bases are TGTGCCAGCAGCTCCCATGGGCTAGGGAATGAGCAGTTCTTC. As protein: CASSSHGLGNEQFF.

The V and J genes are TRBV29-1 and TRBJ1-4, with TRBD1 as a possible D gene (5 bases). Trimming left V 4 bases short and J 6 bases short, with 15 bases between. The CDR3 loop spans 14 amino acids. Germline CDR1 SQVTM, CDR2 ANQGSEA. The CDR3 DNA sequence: TGCAGCGTTGCCTGGGACGGAACATATGAAAAACTGTTTTTT. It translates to CSVAWDGTYEKLFF.

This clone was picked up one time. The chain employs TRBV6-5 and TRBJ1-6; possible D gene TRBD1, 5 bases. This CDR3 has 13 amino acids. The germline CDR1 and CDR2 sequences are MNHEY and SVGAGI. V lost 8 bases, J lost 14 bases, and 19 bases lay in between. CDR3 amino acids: CASWPIGGWALHF. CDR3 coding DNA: TGTGCCAGCTGGCCTATCGGGGGTTGGGCCCTCCACTTT.